This T cell receptor beta chain was documented in a study of cytomegalovirus exposure and HLA in healthy donors. Study background: Of 398 genotyped donors, roughly 86% clustered with self-reported Caucasian donors.

This clone was detected a few times. The PCR contained 60 Vbeta and 13 Jbeta primers. Assay: immunoSEQ multiplex PCR; the TCRdb copy retains only in-frame clones and omits some. The sample contains roughly 190,000 clones, around 83% of which appear only once. The origin of this receptor is a woman in her forties in good health and CMV-seronegative. The sequenced sample consisted of PBMCs.

The CDR3 loop reads CASSQGLAGQETQYF. In DNA, the CDR3 is TGTGCCAGCAGCCAAGGACTAGCGGGGCAAGAGACCCAGTACTTC. This rearrangement joins TRBV7-3 to TRBJ2-5; 12 nucleotides align to TRBD2. V dropped 5 bases and J dropped 2; count of bases not matched to a gene: 3. Germline V gene sequence: CDR1 SGHTA, CDR2 FQGTGA. The CDR3 runs 15 residues.